The clone carrying this T cell receptor beta chain has a handful of counts. Its target is not known. Sequencing used immunoSEQ multiplex PCR; TCRdb keeps in-frame clones, though not all of them. The sample lists some 130,000 clones; roughly 89% were seen once. These data originate in a study of cytomegalovirus exposure and HLA in healthy donors. For the study at large: In a later analysis, it was reported that the approximately 110 validation repertoires had been produced on the same platform as the roughly 610 repertoires belonging to the first cohort.

The V gene's germline CDR1 is LNHDA and CDR2 SQIVND (reference sequence). The length of the CDR3 is 16 residues. V gave up 4 bases and J gave up 0 bases, with 15 bases separating them. Study-wide results and caveats: Specific recognition of CMV antigens was confirmed in vitro for a few chains (all CMV-associated).

This TCR was recovered from a woman between 18 and 29 years old in good health and CMV-seronegative. Sequences were obtained from PBMCs. This chain links TRBV19 with TRBJ1-2; D perhaps matches TRBD1 (6 bases). CDR3: CASSKLDRLANYGYTF. CDR3 DNA: TGTGCCAGTAGTAAACTAGACAGGCTAGCTAACTATGGCTACACCTTC.